This TCR beta chain was sequenced for a study of T-cell reconstitution after alpha-beta-depleted transplantation in children. Germline CDR1 reads DFQATT; CDR2 reads SNEGSKA (reference sequence). CDR3 length: 16 amino acids. The V gene lost 0 bases and the J gene lost 9 bases, with 18 bases spanning the gap. A library of TCRbeta sequences, prepared with unique molecular identifiers, was generated. In TCRdb, the PCR reads were re-called with MiXCR into one record per CDR3 protein. The sample lists over 100,000 distinct CDR3 sequences, under 13% occurring once. J is TRBJ1-6 and V is TRBV20-1; the D is unclear. This clonotype was sampled from a boy younger than 10 with acute lymphoblastic leukemia, due to receive a stem cell transplant. The specimen was PBMCs, collected before TCRalphabeta/CD19-depleted stem cell transplant. CDR3 region: CSARDLDGKLGSPLHF. In nucleotides, the CDR3 is TGCAGTGCTAGAGATTTGGATGGTAAACTCGGTTCACCCCTCCACTTT.